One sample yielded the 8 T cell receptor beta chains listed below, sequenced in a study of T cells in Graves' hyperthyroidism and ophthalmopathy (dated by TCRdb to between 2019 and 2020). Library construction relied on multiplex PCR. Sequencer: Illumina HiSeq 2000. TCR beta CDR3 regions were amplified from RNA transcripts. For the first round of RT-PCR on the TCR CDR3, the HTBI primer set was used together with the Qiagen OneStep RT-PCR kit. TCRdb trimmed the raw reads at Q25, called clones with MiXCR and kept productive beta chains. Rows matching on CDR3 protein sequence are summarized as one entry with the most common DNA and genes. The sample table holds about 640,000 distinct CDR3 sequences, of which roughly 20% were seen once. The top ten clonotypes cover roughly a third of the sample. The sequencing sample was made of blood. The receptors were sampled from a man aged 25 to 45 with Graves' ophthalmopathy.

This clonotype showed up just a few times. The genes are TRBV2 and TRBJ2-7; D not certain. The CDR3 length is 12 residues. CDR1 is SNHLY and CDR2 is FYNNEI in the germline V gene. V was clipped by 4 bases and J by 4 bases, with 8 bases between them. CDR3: CASSVSLYEQYF. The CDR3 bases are TGTGCCAGCAGTGTGAGTTTATACGAGCAGTACTTC.

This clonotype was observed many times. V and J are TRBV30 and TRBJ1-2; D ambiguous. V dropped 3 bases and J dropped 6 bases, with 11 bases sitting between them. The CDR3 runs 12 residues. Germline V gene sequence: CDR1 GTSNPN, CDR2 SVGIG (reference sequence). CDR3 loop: CAWREAVDGYTF. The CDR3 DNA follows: TGTGCCTGGAGGGAGGCGGTCGATGGCTACACCTTC.

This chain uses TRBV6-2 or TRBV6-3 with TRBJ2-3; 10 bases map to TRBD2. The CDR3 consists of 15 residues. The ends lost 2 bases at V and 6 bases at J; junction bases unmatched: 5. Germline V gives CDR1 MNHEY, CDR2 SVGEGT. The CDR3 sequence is CASSYMLAGVDTQYF. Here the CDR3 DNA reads TGTGCCAGCAGTTACATGCTAGCGGGAGTGGATACGCAGTATTTT.

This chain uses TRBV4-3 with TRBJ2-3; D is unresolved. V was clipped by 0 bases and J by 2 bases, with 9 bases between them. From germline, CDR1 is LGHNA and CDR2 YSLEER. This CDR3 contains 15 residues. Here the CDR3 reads CASSQDPYPTDTQYF. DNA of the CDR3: TGCGCCAGCAGCCAAGATCCGTATCCCACAGATACGCAGTATTTT.

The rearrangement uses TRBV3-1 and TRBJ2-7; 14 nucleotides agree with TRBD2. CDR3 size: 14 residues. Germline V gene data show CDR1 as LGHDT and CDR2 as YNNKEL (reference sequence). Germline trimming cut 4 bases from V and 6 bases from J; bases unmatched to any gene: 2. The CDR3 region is CASSPTSGRGEQYF. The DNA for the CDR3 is TGTGCCAGCAGCCCGACTAGCGGGAGGGGCGAGCAGTACTTC.

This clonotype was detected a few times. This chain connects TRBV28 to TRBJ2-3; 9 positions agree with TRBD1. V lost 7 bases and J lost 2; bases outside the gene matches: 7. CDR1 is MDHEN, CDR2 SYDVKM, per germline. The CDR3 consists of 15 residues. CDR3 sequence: CASTIGTGTTDTQYF. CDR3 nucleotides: TGTGCCAGCACCATAGGGACAGGGACCACAGATACGCAGTATTTT.

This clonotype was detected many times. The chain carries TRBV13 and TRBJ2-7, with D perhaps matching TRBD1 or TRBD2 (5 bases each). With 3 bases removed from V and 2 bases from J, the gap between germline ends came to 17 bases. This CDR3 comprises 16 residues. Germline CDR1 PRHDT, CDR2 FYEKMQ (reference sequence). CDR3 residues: CASSFHGTDKTYEQYF. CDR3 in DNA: TGTGCCAGCAGCTTCCATGGGACGGATAAAACCTACGAGCAGTACTTC. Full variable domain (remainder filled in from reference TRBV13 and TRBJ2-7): AAGVIQSPRHLIKEKRETATLKCYPIPRHDTVYWYQQGPGQDPQFLISFYEKMQSDKGSIPDRFSAQQFSDYHSELNMSSLELGDSALYFCASSFHGTDKTYEQYFGPGTRLTVT.

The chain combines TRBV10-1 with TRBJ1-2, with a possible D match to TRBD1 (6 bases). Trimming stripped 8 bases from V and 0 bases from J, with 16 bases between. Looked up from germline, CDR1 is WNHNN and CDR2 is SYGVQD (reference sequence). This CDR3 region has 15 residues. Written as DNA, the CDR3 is TGCGCCAGCCTTGGGGCCAGGGGATCTAACTATGGCTACACCTTC. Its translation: CASLGARGSNYGYTF.